The entry that follows covers one TCR beta chain sequence. The antigen remains undetermined. The data belong to a study of cytomegalovirus exposure and HLA in healthy donors. Study-wide background: Some 91 million unique TCRs from HLA-typed donors were held in an early release of data. Overall study results and limits: Indistinguishable V segments such as TRBV6-2 and TRBV6-3 were excluded.

The length of the CDR3 is 10 residues. The V and J ends lost 5 bases and 7 bases respectively, with 4 bases between them. Germline V gives CDR1 SGHRS, CDR2 YFSETQ. PCR used 60 Vbeta primers and 13 Jbeta primers. Assay: immunoSEQ multiplex PCR; the TCRdb copy retains only in-frame clones and omits some. The sample records 190,000 or so clones, 75% to 90% being singletons. The chain combines TRBV5-1 with TRBJ1-5; D is ambiguous. The clonotype was recovered from a boy between 10 and 17 years old in good health and CMV-seronegative. Sequenced sample: PBMCs. CDR3 DNA: TGCGCCAGCAGGACACAGCCCCAGCATTTT. This gives the protein CASRTQPQHF.